The present entry profiles one T cell receptor (beta chain) with its context. What it binds is unknown. This sample stems from a study of response to subunit inactivated influenza vaccine. Broader study findings: Each seasonal influenza vaccination, the authors suggested, recruits few new T cells.

The length of the CDR3 is 14 residues. Trimming pared 7 bases from V and 2 bases from J, leaving 14 bases between. Germline CDR1 reads MNHEY; CDR2 reads SVGEGT. MiXCR, run by TCRdb on the RT-PCR reads, gives a single entry per CDR3 protein. Here the sample spans fewer than 700,000 distinct CDR3 sequences, approximately 12% being singletons. This specimen was PBMCs from blood, taken 35 to 45 days after vaccination. The chain employs TRBV6-2 or TRBV6-3 and TRBJ1-2; TRBD1 might be the D (6 bases). The clonotype was recovered from a man between 50 and 59 years old who received an inactivated influenza vaccine. In DNA form, the CDR3 reads TGTGCCAGCACTAGGACAGCTATCAACTATGGCTACACCTTC. Its protein is CASTRTAINYGYTF.